A single TCR beta chain is shown here with its context. The antigen is unknown. The authors incorporated unique molecular identifiers into the TCR beta cDNA libraries. T cells numbering roughly 0.95 to 11 million gave rise to roughly 0.5 million cDNA molecules. TCRdb reprocessed the PCR reads via MiXCR and lists one record per CDR3 protein. The sample shows hundreds of thousands of distinct CDR3 sequences, about 50% of them seen only once. This specimen belongs to a study of post-analysis software for immune sequencing data. Study information: The courses of disease that were included comprised relapsing-remitting, secondary progressive and progressive-relapsing multiple sclerosis.

Germline loops: CDR1 MNHNY, CDR2 SVGAGI (reference sequence). The CDR3 has 11 residues. V was cut by 5 bases and J by 8 bases, with 7 bases left in between. Whole-study findings and limits: TRBV segments more frequent in patients than in controls numbered five and included TRBV5-6, TRBV5-1 and TRBV20-1. Compared with controls, patients showed significantly lower normalized Chao1 diversity.

The chain is built from TRBV6-6 and TRBJ1-5; D unresolved. The material sequenced was blood. The TCR comes from a girl aged 10 to 17 with multiple sclerosis. CDR3 sequence (DNA): TGTGCCAGCAGTCAAGCAGAGCCCCAGCATTTT. Protein sequence: CASSQAEPQHF.